Presented here are 20 T cell receptor beta chains from one specimen sequenced in a study of T cell changes during pregnancy in multiple sclerosis. Some clones are missing from TCRdb's copy, which holds only in-frame ones; the method was immunoSEQ multiplex PCR. Here the sample spans fewer than 55,000 clones, about 92% being singletons. The sample taken for sequencing was peripheral blood. The receptors stem from a female donor with multiple sclerosis, enrolled in a pregnancy study.

This clone was seen just once. The chain joins TRBV6-1 to TRBJ2-1; 16 bases match TRBD2. With V trimmed by 8 bases and J by 8 bases, 6 bases remained unmatched. This CDR3 has 15 residues. Germline CDR1 is MNHNS and CDR2 is SASEGT. The CDR3 is CASQGLAGGRDEQFF. DNA for the CDR3: TGTGCCAGCCAGGGACTAGCGGGAGGGCGCGATGAGCAGTTCTTC.

The genes are TRBV19 and TRBJ1-1; TRBD1 matches at 9 bases. This CDR3 region has 14 residues. Trimming removed 9 bases from V and 1 base from J; junction bases left unmatched: 6. Per the germline V gene, CDR1 is LNHDA and CDR2 is SQIVND (reference sequence). DNA of the CDR3: TGTGCCAGCCGGGACAGGGCTGGGAACACTGAAGCTTTCTTT. Protein product: CASRDRAGNTEAFF.

The chain has TRBV28 and TRBJ2-7; a weak D match, TRBD1 (7 bases). The CDR3 runs 15 residues. The V gene's germline CDR1 is MDHEN and CDR2 SYDVKM. V dropped 6 bases and J dropped 0 bases, with 15 bases sitting between them. The CDR3 sequence is CASRAQGGLSYEQYF. The CDR3 DNA sequence: TGTGCCAGCAGGGCCCAGGGGGGACTCTCCTACGAGCAGTACTTC.

The V and J genes are TRBV30 and TRBJ1-1, with D possibly being TRBD1 (5 bases). Trimming left V 2 bases short and J 5 bases short, with 12 bases between. The CDR3 extends over 13 amino acids. Germline lookup yields CDR1 GTSNPN and CDR2 SVGIG (reference sequence). CDR3 bases: TGTGCCTGGAGTAGAAGGGGAGGGACTGAAGCTTTCTTT. This sequence encodes CAWSRRGGTEAFF. Together with reference TRBV30 and TRBJ1-1, the CDR3 gives the full variable domain: SQTIHQWPATLVQPVGSPLSLECTVEGTSNPNLYWYRQAAGRGLQLLFYSVGIGQISSEVPQNLSASRPQDRQFILSSKKLLLSDSGFYLCAWSRRGGTEAFFGQGTRLTVV.

This chain connects TRBV27 to TRBJ2-4, with TRBD2 identical over 12 bases. CDR1 MNHEY and CDR2 SMNVEV come from the germline V gene (reference sequence). The CDR3 covers 18 residues. V lost 6 bases and J lost 1; bases outside the gene matches: 10. The CDR3 loop reads CASRGLAGPRGAKNIQYF. The CDR3 DNA is TGTGCCAGCAGAGGACTAGCGGGACCTCGTGGGGCCAAAAACATTCAGTACTTC.

The chain recombines TRBV5-4 with TRBJ2-5; D ambiguous. The germline V and J ends were trimmed by 4 bases and 2 bases, with 12 bases remaining between them. Germline CDR1 and CDR2: SGHNT and YYREEE (reference sequence). CDR3 length: 14 amino acids. The CDR3 loop reads CASSRRHEQETQYF. In DNA, the CDR3 is TGTGCCAGCAGCCGACGACATGAACAAGAGACCCAGTACTTC.

The chain employs TRBV27 and TRBJ1-1, with D uncertain. This CDR3 has 14 residues. Trimming removed 5 bases from V and 1 base from J, with 11 bases in between. Looked up from germline, CDR1 is MNHEY and CDR2 is SMNVEV (reference sequence). CDR3 sequence: CASSGRTANTEAFF. The DNA for the CDR3 is TGTGCCAGCAGTGGACGGACGGCGAACACTGAAGCTTTCTTT.

The chain joins TRBV19 to TRBJ1-5; D not certain. Looked up from germline, CDR1 is LNHDA and CDR2 is SQIVND (reference sequence). V was clipped by 4 bases and J by 3 bases, with 13 bases between them. The CDR3 sequence is 15 residues long. The CDR3 sequence is CASSTATTTNQPQHF. The CDR3 region has the DNA TGTGCCAGTAGTACAGCTACTACCACCAATCAGCCCCAGCATTTT.

The chain has TRBV30 and TRBJ1-1; D is possibly TRBD1 (6 bases). Per germline, CDR1 GTSNPN and CDR2 SVGIG (reference sequence). V dropped 4 bases and J dropped 4 bases, with 10 bases sitting between them. This CDR3 comprises 12 residues. CDR3 nucleotides: TGTGCCTGGACAACAGGGAGCACTGAAGCTTTCTTT. It codes for CAWTTGSTEAFF.

The V and J genes are TRBV5-6 and TRBJ1-2, with D uncertain. V was pared by 0 bases and J by 1 base, with 13 bases between. This CDR3 has 16 amino acids. Germline CDR1 reads SGHDT; CDR2 reads YYEEEE. CDR3 bases: TGTGCCAGCAGCTTGGAGGCCCTGGACCTTAACTATGGCTACACCTTC. Protein product: CASSLEALDLNYGYTF. The entire variable domain, with the rest obtained from reference TRBV5-6 and TRBJ1-2, is as follows: DAGVTQSPTHLIKTRGQQVTLRCSPKSGHDTVSWYQQALGQGPQFIFQYYEEEERQRGNFPDRFSGHQFPNYSSELNVNALLLGDSALYLCASSLEALDLNYGYTFGSGTRLTVV.

The chain combines TRBV5-4 with TRBJ2-2; 8 bases align to TRBD2. The CDR3 extends over 15 amino acids. Germline trimming cut 0 bases from V and 3 bases from J; bases unmatched to any gene: 1. Looked up from germline, CDR1 is SGHNT and CDR2 is YYREEE (reference sequence). CDR3 nucleotide sequence: TGTGCCAGCAGCTTGGCGGGACTAGACACCGGGGAGCTGTTTTTT. It yields the protein CASSLAGLDTGELFF.

As for this clone: This CDR3 is also generated by other DNA sequences in the sample. The J gene is TRBJ2-5, the V gene TRBV18, with D unclear. Trimming took 1 base from V and 4 from J, leaving 1 base between them. CDR3 length: 11 amino acids. Germline V gene lookup returns CDR1 KGHSH and CDR2 LQKENI. CDR3 sequence reads: CASSPRETQYF. In nucleotides, the CDR3 is TGTGCCAGCTCACCACGAGAGACCCAGTACTTC.

This chain connects TRBV28 to TRBJ1-2; D might be TRBD1 (6 bases). There are 15 residues in the CDR3. Germline V gives CDR1 MDHEN, CDR2 SYDVKM. Deletions cut 10 bases from V and 7 bases from J, with 25 bases between. CDR3: CATHSEMAGEGGYTF. As DNA, the CDR3 is TGTGCCACCCACTCCGAAATGGCAGGGGAGGGTGGCTACACCTTC.

V and J are TRBV27 and TRBJ2-2; D is undetermined. With 7 bases removed from V and 1 base from J, the gap between germline ends came to 7 bases. Germline values: CDR1 MNHEY, CDR2 SMNVEV (reference sequence). This CDR3 is 13 amino acids long. The CDR3 DNA sequence: TGTGCCAGCAATTTTCAGAACACCGGGGAGCTGTTTTTT. Its translation: CASNFQNTGELFF.

The chain uses TRBV13 and TRBJ1-1, with a possible D match to TRBD1 (6 bases). CDR3 length: 15 amino acids. Germline V gene sequence: CDR1 PRHDT, CDR2 FYEKMQ (reference sequence). V was cut by 4 bases and J by 2 bases, with 14 bases left in between. Written as DNA, the CDR3 is TGTGCCAGCAGCTCGAAGGGGGGAGGAAACACTGAAGCTTTCTTT. Amino acid sequence: CASSSKGGGNTEAFF.

This clone was picked up a small number of times. The chain joins TRBV10-1 to TRBJ1-5, with D perhaps matching TRBD1 (5 bases). Germline values: CDR1 WNHNN, CDR2 SYGVQD (reference sequence). This CDR3 has 14 amino acids. Trimming stripped 4 bases from V and 7 bases from J, with 14 bases between. The CDR3 DNA follows: TGCGCCAGCAGTGCGGGGGGTATAGCCCAGCCCCAGCATTTT. It encodes CASSAGGIAQPQHF.

The chain has TRBV4-1 and TRBJ2-1; 7 nucleotides align to TRBD1. With 6 bases clipped from V and 4 bases from J, the junction kept 15 bases outside the gene matches. This CDR3 is built from 17 residues. The germline CDR1 and CDR2 sequences are MGHRA and YSYEKL. CDR3 protein: CASRLKGQTLTYNEQFF. CDR3 coding DNA: TGCGCCAGCAGACTTAAGGGACAGACCCTTACTTACAATGAGCAGTTCTTC.

J is TRBJ1-1 and V is TRBV5-1; D perhaps matches TRBD1 (5 bases). Per germline, CDR1 SGHRS and CDR2 YFSETQ. The CDR3 totals 14 residues. Trimming shortened V by 3 bases and J by 0 bases, and 9 bases separated the two germline ends. The CDR3 DNA reads TGCGCCAGCAGCTGGGGGACTTTGAACACTGAAGCTTTCTTT. It is translated as CASSWGTLNTEAFF. Together with reference TRBV5-1 and TRBJ1-1, the CDR3 gives the full variable domain: KAGVTQTPRYLIKTRGQQVTLSCSPISGHRSVSWYQQTPGQGLQFLFEYFSETQRNKGNFPGRFSGRQFSNSRSEMNVSTLELGDSALYLCASSWGTLNTEAFFGQGTRLTVV.

J is TRBJ2-7 and V is TRBV21-1; TRBD2 is the table's D call and was not checked against the DNA. TRBV21-1 is marked as a pseudogene. The CDR3 has 15 residues. The CDR3 protein is CASAPPSGPSYEQYF. CDR3 in DNA: TGTGCCAGCGCCCCACCTAGCGGCCCCTCCTACGAGCAGTACTTC.

The J gene is TRBJ2-5, the V gene TRBV7-2; 10 bases are shared with TRBD2. Trimming took 5 bases from V and 3 from J; bases not matched to a gene: 9. Per germline, CDR1 SGHTA and CDR2 FQGNSA. The CDR3 spans 16 residues. For the CDR3, the DNA is TGTGCCAGCAGCCGAAATTTAGCGGGAGGTGAAGAGACCCAGTACTTC. Its translation is CASSRNLAGGEETQYF.